The clone carrying this T cell receptor beta chain was recorded a few times. The data belong to a study of T-cell memory formation after mild COVID-19. About the research overall: Largely donor-specific TCR clusters were found.

TCRdb reanalysed the 5' RACE reads using MiXCR and keeps one entry per CDR3 protein. The sample has a few hundred thousand distinct CDR3 sequences, around 27% seen once. The V gene lost 8 bases and the J gene lost 7 bases, with 15 bases spanning the gap. The CDR3 totals 12 residues. The sequencing input was PBMCs or a T cell subset sorted from them (not recorded which). This receptor was taken from an adult woman who had mild COVID-19 (a few samples of this study predate the infection). Cell type and time point are not known. V and J are TRBV12-3 or TRBV12-4 and TRBJ2-7, with D maybe TRBD1 (5 bases). CDR3 bases: TGTGCCAGCCGGGCAGGGTCTCGGGAGCAGTACTTC. It specifies CASRAGSREQYF.